Listed below are T cell receptor beta chains from one sample, sequenced in a study of blood T cell repertoires in COVID-19. Data came from immunoSEQ multiplex PCR; TCRdb stores just in-frame clones and leaves some out. Of more than 200,000 clones listed, approximately 86% are singletons. Sequencing was performed on peripheral blood. The source is a woman aged 55-70 years with COVID-19, enrolled during active disease. The CDR3 runs from the conserved cysteine through the conserved F or W. The D gene is left open where the match is weak. Clone sizes are given selectively: once, few, many, or a class where the clone is expanded.

v_gene: TRBV5-4
d_gene: .
j_gene: TRBJ2-7
abundance: once
CDR3aa: CASSPSTTYEQYF
CDR3nt: TGTGCCAGCAGCCCCTCTACTACTTACGAGCAGTACTTC

v_gene: TRBV9
d_gene: TRBD1
j_gene: TRBJ1-2
abundance: .
CDR3aa: CASSVEAGTAYGYTF
CDR3nt: TGTGCCAGCAGCGTAGAGGCCGGGACAGCCTATGGCTACACCTTC

v_gene: TRBV11-1
d_gene: TRBD2
j_gene: TRBJ2-1
abundance: .
CDR3aa: CASSFSRLAGGEQFF
CDR3nt: TGTGCCAGCAGCTTCTCTCGACTAGCGGGAGGCGAGCAGTTCTTC

v_gene: TRBV7-3
d_gene: TRBD2
j_gene: TRBJ2-3
abundance: .
CDR3aa: CASSPRLAGAPDTQYF
CDR3nt: TGTGCCAGCAGCCCCAGACTAGCGGGAGCCCCAGATACGCAGTATTTT

v_gene: TRBV4-1
d_gene: .
j_gene: TRBJ1-6
abundance: .
CDR3aa: CASSQGQRDNSPLHF
CDR3nt: TGCGCCAGCAGCCAAGGACAGCGCGACAATTCACCCCTCCACTTT

v_gene: TRBV20-1
d_gene: .
j_gene: TRBJ2-7
abundance: .
CDR3aa: CSASRGKGYEQYF
CDR3nt: TGCAGTGCTAGTAGGGGGAAGGGCTACGAGCAGTACTTC

v_gene: TRBV12-3/TRBV12-4
d_gene: TRBD2
j_gene: TRBJ2-3
abundance: once
CDR3aa: CASLGLVGDTQYF
CDR3nt: TGTGCCAGCCTGGGACTAGTCGGAGATACGCAGTATTTT

v_gene: TRBV18
d_gene: .
j_gene: TRBJ2-2
abundance: .
CDR3aa: CASSPVRLTGELFF
CDR3nt: TGTGCCAGCTCCCCCGTCAGGCTCACCGGGGAGCTGTTTTTT

v_gene: TRBV29-1
d_gene: TRBD1
j_gene: TRBJ2-1
abundance: .
CDR3aa: CSVSVGQGAYNEQFF
CDR3nt: TGCAGCGTTTCGGTGGGACAGGGGGCGTACAATGAGCAGTTCTTC

v_gene: TRBV11-2
d_gene: .
j_gene: TRBJ2-3
abundance: .
CDR3aa: CASSLNSVDTQYF
CDR3nt: TGTGCCAGCAGCTTAAATTCTGTAGATACGCAGTATTTT